This TCR beta chain comes out of a study of tumor-infiltrating lymphocytes in primary liver carcinoma. In the study overall: Participating patients were men and women between 30 and 69 years old.

Without any cell sorting, roughly 20-32 mg of bulk tissue yielded co-extracted RNA and DNA. From about 0.45 ug total RNA, TCR beta cDNA was generated with a primer in the constant region. Three rounds of nested multiplex PCR with slightly modified ARM-PCR produced TCR beta libraries. The first two PCR rounds, around 11 cycles each, used TRBV1-TRBV30 forward primers and a C-beta reverse primer. TCRdb passed the multiplex PCR reads through MiXCR, listing each CDR3 protein once. The data contain about 130,000 distinct CDR3 sequences, 55% to 75% of them seen just once; the ten biggest clones take up roughly 7.9%. Points from the study as a whole: Tumor top-250-clone fractions significantly exceeded those of blood (p = 0.039). Relative to tumor region pairs, the tumor-adjacent and tumor-blood pairs showed overlap that was lower.

The CDR3 runs 17 residues. Germline CDR1 and CDR2: SGHAT and FQNNGV. Worth noting for this clonotype: Its cognate antigen is unknown. One junction end does not reproduce the germline sequence, and a read error may be involved.

The TCR comes from a woman aged 55-69 years with primary liver carcinoma and hepatitis B virus infection. The rearrangement joins TRBV11-2 to TRBJ2-2; weak D call: TRBD2 (6 bases). The specimen was liver tumor tissue from sampling region 3. Subset given: tumor region T3, left-lateral pole. The CDR3, as DNA: TGTGCCAGCAGGTCCGAGCGCCTCATAGTTAACACCGGGGGGCTGTTTTTT. Its protein is CASRSERLIVNTGGLFF.